This T cell receptor beta chain is from a study of T cell repertoires in cytomegalovirus infection. Across the study: It was the public TCR beta signatures that indicated both CMV infection and matching HLA type. Findings and limits, study-wide: HLA-C-restricted TCR beta clonotypes specific for CMV led the ex vivo response. Carriers of CMV and the relevant HLA type were discriminated by public TCR beta frequency.

This clonotype turned up a few times. Its antigen is not known. The CDR3 runs 17 residues. Germline V gene lookup returns CDR1 SGHRS and CDR2 YFSETQ. V dropped 4 bases and J dropped 3; count of bases not matched to a gene: 12. TCRdb re-called the reads through MiXCR, storing one row per CDR3 protein. The sample yields hundreds of thousands of distinct CDR3 sequences, under 40% seen once. This chain connects TRBV5-1 to TRBJ2-1; 8 bases are a match to TRBD1. The source material was cultured CD8+ T cells from PBMCs, sampled from culture after CMV antigen stimulation. The source is a human donor in good health (CMV status not recorded). Some clones in this sample may be carry-over from other donors' samples. The CDR3 reads CASSQTGVVFSYNEQFF. The CDR3 region has the DNA TGCGCCAGCAGCCAGACAGGGGTTGTTTTTAGCTACAATGAGCAGTTCTTC.